Detailed here is one T cell receptor beta chain. Its antigen specificity is not known. The read halts 3 residues ahead of the CDR3 end, with the missing end drawn from the germline J gene. This sample is part of a study of T cells in women clearing cervical HPV infection (dated by TCRdb to the late 2010s). For the study in its entirety: Cases were 25 women with histologically confirmed HPV16-related CIN3 or worse, including a couple of invasive cancers. The parent cohort enrolled 10,049 women aged 18 or older in Guanacaste, Costa Rica, in 1993 to 1994 and followed the women for around seven years. The exploratory proof-of-principle case-control study was nested within the Guanacaste HPV Natural History Study in Costa Rica and compared TCR repertoires across cervical HPV16 outcomes. Five blinded duplicates per group were added as quality controls, so that 60 or so samples were obtained: roughly 50 participants and around 10 replicates. Cases and controls were matched on age within five years and on year of sample collection. Cases had a median age of almost 35 years compared with 37 to 45 for controls, and baseline characteristics showed no significant differences between the groups. HLA typing was available for only a few women, so HLA type could not be excluded as a confounder. Among cases, blood sampling came a median of almost 150 days after lesion detection, with an interquartile range of roughly 80 to 220 days. Blood from cases was collected at the visit where the lesion was first found, while blood from controls was collected once the infection could no longer be detected. Controls were 25 women whose single incident HPV16 infection cleared within 12 months without precancer or cancer developing.

Overall study results and their limits: Random forest classifiers combining richness and V gene abundances distinguished cases from controls with an estimated AUC of more than 0.75. Because the number of T cells in each sample was unknown, differences in richness could reflect differing T-cell content rather than repertoire biology. Across sequencing depths, CIN3+ cases showed significantly higher TCR repertoire richness than controls, but evenness did not differ between the groups. Lower TRBV6-7 relative abundance was observed in cases than in controls (around 0.1% versus 0.15%; Bonferroni P = 0.0008). Because of the cross-sectional design, the study could not determine whether the associations came before infection or resulted from infection, and neither effector/memory subsets nor HPV-specific T cells were isolated.

CDR1 SGHRS and CDR2 YFSETQ are derived from the germline V gene. The CDR3 has 12 amino acids, counting the end cysteine and phenylalanine. The DNA has 27 bases, all within the CDR3, and is read from base 1. The V end loses 0 bases and the J end loses 7 bases, and a stretch of 4 bases separates them. TCR beta CDR3 regions were amplified by multiplex PCR using the immunoSEQ assay from an average of roughly 1,200 ng genomic DNA per sample. The assay corrected primer bias using a complete synthetic TCR repertoire to establish an amplification baseline. The amplicons were sequenced on the Illumina platform. In the authors' own workflow: Sequences were error-corrected by clustering with frequency ratios and a modified nearest-neighbor algorithm, then analyzed in the immunoSEQ Analyzer with IMGT gene definitions. At each rarefaction depth, TCR richness and evenness were averaged across 20 rarefaction repeats, and any sample with fewer sequences than the depth was left out. Wilcoxon rank sum tests with FDR correction were used to compare relative abundances of V, D and J genes between the groups. In the blinded duplicates, the intraclass correlation was 90% to 96% for TCR richness and averaged about 76% across 66 gene segments. In its TCRdb copy, this immuneACCESS table keeps in-frame sequences only and misses some clones. Where compared with another copy, unresolved V genes explain less than half of these, and the others have no known cause. That table gives V, J and clone size, and the DNA gave D and trimming. The sample table includes tens of thousands of clones. The biggest ten clones account for approximately 1.2% of the sample.

Every participant had a single incident cervical HPV16 infection, and women with prevalent HPV16 infections were excluded. Cervical HPV DNA was detected by MY09/MY11 PCR, and genotyping was performed by dot-blot hybridization. More than 14 mL of heparinized blood were centrifuged, and the buffy coat was split into aliquots, frozen at -30 degrees C, and then kept at -80 degrees C. QIAGEN kits were used to extract genomic DNA from the buffy coat specimens. The sequence was obtained from a woman aged 18-69 years with a cervical HPV16 infection that either progressed to CIN3+ or cleared (not recorded which). The sequenced sample consisted of blood buffy coat. The V gene is TRBV5-1 and the J gene is TRBJ2-2, with the D gene not confidently named. The DNA read from the CDR3 is TGCGCCAGCAGCTTGGCTCTCGGGGAG. It translates to CASSLALGE. The whole CDR3 reads CASSLALGELFF.